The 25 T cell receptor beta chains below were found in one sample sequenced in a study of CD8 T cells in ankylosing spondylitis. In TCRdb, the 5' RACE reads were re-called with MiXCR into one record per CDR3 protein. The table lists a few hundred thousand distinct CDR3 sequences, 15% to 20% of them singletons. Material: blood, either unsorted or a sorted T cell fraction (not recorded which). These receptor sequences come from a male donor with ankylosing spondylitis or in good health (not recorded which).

CDR3: CASSLVSGYDEQYF. Here the CDR3 DNA reads TGTGCCAGCAGCTTAGTCTCAGGGTATGACGAGCAGTACTTC. The chain recombines TRBV7-9 with TRBJ2-7; TRBD1 is a possible D gene (5 bases). The CDR3 runs 14 residues. Between the trimmed V and J ends, which lost 1 base and 5 bases, there was a span of 12 bases. CDR1 is SEHNR and CDR2 is FQNEAQ in the germline V gene (reference sequence).

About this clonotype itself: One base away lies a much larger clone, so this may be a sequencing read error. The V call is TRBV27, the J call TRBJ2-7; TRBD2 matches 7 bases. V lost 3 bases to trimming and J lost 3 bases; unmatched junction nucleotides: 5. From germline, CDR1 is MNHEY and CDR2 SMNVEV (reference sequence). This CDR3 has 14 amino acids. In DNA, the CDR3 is TGTGCCAGCAGTTTGCGCGGGAGCTTCTACGAGCAGTACTTC. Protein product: CASSLRGSFYEQYF.

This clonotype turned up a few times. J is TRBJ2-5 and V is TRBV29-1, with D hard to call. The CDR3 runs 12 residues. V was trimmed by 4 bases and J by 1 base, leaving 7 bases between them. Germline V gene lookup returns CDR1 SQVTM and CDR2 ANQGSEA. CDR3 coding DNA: TGCAGCGTTGTGGCAGCCCAAGAGACCCAGTACTTC. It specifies CSVVAAQETQYF.

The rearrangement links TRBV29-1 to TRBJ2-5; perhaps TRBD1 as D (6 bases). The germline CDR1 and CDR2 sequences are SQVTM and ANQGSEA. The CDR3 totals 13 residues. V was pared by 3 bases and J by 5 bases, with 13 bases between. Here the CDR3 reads CSVEGRGGETQYF. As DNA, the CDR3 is TGCAGCGTTGAGGGCAGGGGTGGCGAGACCCAGTACTTC. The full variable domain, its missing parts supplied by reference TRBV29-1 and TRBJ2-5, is SAVISQKPSRDICQRGTSLTIQCQVDSQVTMMFWYRQQPGQSLTLIATANQGSEATYESGFVIDKFPISRPNLTFSTLTVSNMSPEDSSIYLCSVEGRGGETQYFGPGTRLLVL.

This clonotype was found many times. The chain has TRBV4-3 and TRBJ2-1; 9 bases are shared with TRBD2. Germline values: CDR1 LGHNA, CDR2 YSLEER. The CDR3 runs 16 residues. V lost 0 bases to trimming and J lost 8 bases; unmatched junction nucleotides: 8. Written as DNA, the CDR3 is TGCGCCAGCAGCCAAGATATTGAAGCGGGAGGCCATGAGCAGTTCTTC. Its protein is CASSQDIEAGGHEQFF.

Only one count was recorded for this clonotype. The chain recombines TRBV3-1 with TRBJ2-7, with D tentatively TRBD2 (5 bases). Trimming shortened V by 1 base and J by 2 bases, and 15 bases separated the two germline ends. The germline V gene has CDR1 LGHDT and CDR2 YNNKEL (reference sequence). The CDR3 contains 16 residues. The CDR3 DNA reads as TGTGCCAGCAGCCAAGCAGTTAGGGCTAGCACCTACGAGCAGTACTTC. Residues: CASSQAVRASTYEQYF.

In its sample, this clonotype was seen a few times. CDR3 region: CATSRGQDKGYGYTF. DNA of the CDR3: TGTGCCACCAGCAGAGGACAGGACAAAGGCTATGGCTACACCTTC. This rearrangement joins TRBV15 to TRBJ1-2, with D tentatively TRBD1 (6 bases). Germline V lookup: CDR1 LNHNV, CDR2 YYDKDF (reference sequence). The CDR3 totals 15 residues. V lost 1 base and J lost 4, with 13 bases in between.

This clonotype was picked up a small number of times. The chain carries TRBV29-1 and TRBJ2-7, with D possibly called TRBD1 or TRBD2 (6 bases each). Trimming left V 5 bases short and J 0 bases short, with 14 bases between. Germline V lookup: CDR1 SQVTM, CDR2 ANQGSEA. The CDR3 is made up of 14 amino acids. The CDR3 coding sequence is TGCAGCGTTCCTGGGGGGCGCGGCTCCTACGAGCAGTACTTC. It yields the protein CSVPGGRGSYEQYF.

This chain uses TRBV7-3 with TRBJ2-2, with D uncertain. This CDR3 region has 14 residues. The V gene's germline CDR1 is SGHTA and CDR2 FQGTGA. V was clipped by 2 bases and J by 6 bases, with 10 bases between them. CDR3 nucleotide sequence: TGTGCCAGCAGCTTAGGCCATGGGCCCGGGGAGCTGTTTTTT. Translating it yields CASSLGHGPGELFF.

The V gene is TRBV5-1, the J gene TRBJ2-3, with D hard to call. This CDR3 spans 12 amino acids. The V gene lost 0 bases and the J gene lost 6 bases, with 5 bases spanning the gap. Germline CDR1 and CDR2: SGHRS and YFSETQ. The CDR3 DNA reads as TGCGCCAGCAGCTTGGATGACGATACGCAGTATTTT. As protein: CASSLDDDTQYF.

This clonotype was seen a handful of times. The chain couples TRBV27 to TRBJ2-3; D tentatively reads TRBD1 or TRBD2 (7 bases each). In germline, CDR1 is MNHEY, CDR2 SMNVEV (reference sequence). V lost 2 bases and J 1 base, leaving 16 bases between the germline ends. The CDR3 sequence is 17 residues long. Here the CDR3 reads CASSLLRPGGGTDTQYF. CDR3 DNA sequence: TGTGCCAGCAGTTTACTCCGGCCAGGGGGGGGCACAGATACGCAGTATTTT.

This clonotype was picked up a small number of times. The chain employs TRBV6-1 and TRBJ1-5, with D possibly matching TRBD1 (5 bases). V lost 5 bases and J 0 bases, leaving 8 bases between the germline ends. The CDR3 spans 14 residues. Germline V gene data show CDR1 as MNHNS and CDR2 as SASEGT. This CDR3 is CASSQGLSNQPQHF. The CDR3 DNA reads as TGTGCCAGCAGTCAGGGCCTTAGCAATCAGCCCCAGCATTTT.

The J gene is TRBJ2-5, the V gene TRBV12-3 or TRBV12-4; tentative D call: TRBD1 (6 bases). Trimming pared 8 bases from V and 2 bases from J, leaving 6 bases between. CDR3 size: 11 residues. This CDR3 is CASQGQETQYF. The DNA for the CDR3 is TGTGCCAGCCAGGGGCAAGAGACCCAGTACTTC.

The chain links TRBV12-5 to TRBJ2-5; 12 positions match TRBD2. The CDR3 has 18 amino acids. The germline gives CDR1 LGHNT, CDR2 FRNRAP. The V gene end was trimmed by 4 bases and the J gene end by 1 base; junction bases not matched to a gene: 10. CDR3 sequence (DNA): TGTGCTAGTGGTTCTCCAGAGGGACTAGCGGGTCTCCAAGAGACCCAGTACTTC. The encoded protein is CASGSPEGLAGLQETQYF.

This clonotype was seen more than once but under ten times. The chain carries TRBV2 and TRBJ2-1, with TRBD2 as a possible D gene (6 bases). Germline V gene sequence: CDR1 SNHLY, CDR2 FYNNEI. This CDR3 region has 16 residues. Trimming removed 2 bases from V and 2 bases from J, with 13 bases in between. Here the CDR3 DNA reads TGTGCCAGCAGTGAATGGTTGGAGGGCCCCTACAATGAGCAGTTCTTC. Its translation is CASSEWLEGPYNEQFF. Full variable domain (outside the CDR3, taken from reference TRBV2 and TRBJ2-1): EPEVTQTPSHQVTQMGQEVILRCVPISNHLYFYWYRQILGQKVEFLVSFYNNEISEKSEIFDDQFSVERPDGSNFTLKIRSTKLEDSAMYFCASSEWLEGPYNEQFFGPGTRLTVL.

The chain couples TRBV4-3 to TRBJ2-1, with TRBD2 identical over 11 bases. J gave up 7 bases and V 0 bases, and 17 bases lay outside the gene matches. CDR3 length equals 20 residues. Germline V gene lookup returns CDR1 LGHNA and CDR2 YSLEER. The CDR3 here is CASSQDGVRPGLAVPNEQFF. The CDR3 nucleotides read TGCGCCAGCAGCCAAGATGGGGTGAGGCCGGGACTAGCGGTCCCTAATGAGCAGTTCTTC.

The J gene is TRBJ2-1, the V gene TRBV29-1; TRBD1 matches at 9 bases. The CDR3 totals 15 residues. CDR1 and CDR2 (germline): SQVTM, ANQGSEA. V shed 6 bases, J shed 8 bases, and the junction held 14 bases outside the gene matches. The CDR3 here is CSVGQGLSTSDEQFF. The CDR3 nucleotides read TGCAGCGTGGGACAGGGTCTTAGTACAAGTGATGAGCAGTTCTTC.

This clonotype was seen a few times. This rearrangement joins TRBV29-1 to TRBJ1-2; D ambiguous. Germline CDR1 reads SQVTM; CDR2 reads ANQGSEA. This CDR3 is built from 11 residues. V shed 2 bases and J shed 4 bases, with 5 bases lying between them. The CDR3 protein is CSVEQVYGYTF. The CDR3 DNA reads TGCAGCGTTGAACAGGTCTATGGCTACACCTTC. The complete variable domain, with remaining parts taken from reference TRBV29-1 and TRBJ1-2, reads SAVISQKPSRDICQRGTSLTIQCQVDSQVTMMFWYRQQPGQSLTLIATANQGSEATYESGFVIDKFPISRPNLTFSTLTVSNMSPEDSSIYLCSVEQVYGYTFGSGTRLTVV.

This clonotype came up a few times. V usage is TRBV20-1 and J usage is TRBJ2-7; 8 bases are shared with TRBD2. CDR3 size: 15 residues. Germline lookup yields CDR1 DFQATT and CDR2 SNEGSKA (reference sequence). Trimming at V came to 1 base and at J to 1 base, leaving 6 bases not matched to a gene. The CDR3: CSARGPGGPSYEQYF. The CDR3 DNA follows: TGCAGTGCTAGAGGGCCGGGAGGGCCTTCCTACGAGCAGTACTTC.

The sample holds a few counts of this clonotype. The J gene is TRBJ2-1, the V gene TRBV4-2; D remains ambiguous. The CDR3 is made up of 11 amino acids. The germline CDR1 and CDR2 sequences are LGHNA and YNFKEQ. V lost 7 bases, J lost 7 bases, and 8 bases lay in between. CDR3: CASKETNEQFF. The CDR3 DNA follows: TGTGCCAGCAAGGAGACTAATGAGCAGTTCTTC.

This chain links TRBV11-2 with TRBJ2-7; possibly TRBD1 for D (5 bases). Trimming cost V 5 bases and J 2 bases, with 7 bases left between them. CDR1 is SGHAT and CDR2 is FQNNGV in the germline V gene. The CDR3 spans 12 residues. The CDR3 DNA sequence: TGTGCCAGCAGCCCCAGGGCCTACGAGCAGTACTTC. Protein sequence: CASSPRAYEQYF. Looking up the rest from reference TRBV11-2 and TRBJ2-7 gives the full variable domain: EAGVAQSPRYKIIEKRQSVAFWCNPISGHATLYWYQQILGQGPKLLIQFQNNGVVDDSQLPKDRFSAERLKGVDSTLKIQPAKLEDSAVYLCASSPRAYEQYFGPGTRLTVT.

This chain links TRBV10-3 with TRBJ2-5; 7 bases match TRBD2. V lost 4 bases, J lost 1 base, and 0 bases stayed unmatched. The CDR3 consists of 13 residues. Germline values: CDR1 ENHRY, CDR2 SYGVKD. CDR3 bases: TGTGCCATCAGTGGGGGGGGCCAAGAGACCCAGTACTTC. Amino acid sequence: CAISGGGQETQYF.

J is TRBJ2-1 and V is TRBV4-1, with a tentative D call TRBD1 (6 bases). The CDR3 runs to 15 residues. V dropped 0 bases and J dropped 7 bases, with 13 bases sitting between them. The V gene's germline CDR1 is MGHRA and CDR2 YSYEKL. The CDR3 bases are TGCGCCAGCAGCCAAGATCGGGTGGGGGCTAATGAGCAGTTCTTC. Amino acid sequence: CASSQDRVGANEQFF.

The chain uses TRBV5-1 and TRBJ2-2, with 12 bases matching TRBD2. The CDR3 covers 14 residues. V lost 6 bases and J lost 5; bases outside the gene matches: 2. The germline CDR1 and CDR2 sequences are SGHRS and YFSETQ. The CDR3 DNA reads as TGCGCCAGCACCGGACTAGCGGGAACCGGGGAGCTGTTTTTT. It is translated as CASTGLAGTGELFF.

The CDR3 here is CASSYSRDARLAGGSETQYF. In DNA form, the CDR3 reads TGTGCCAGCAGTTACTCGCGTGACGCCCGACTAGCGGGAGGCTCGGAGACCCAGTACTTC. The chain is built from TRBV6-2 or TRBV6-3 and TRBJ2-5, with 13 bases fitting TRBD2. Germline assignment: CDR1 MNHEY and CDR2 SVGEGT. J lost 5 bases, V lost 0 bases, and 15 bases had no gene match. There are 20 residues in the CDR3.